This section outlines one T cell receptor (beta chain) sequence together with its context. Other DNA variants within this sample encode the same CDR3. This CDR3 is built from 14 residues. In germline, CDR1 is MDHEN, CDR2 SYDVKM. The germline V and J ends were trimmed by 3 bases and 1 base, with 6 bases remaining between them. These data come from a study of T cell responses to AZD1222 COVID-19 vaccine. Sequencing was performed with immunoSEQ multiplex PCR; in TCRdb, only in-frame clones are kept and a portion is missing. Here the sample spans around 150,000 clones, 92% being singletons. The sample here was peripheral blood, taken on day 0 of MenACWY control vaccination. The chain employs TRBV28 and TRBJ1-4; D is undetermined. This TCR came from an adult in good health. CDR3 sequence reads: CASSLAGTNEKLFF. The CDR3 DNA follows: TGTGCCAGCAGTTTGGCGGGAACTAATGAAAAACTGTTTTTT.